This T cell receptor beta chain was captured in a study of control samples from healthy donors and cancer patients. TCRdb's copy holds only in-frame clones and misses some; the assay was immunoSEQ multiplex PCR. The top ten clones hold 1.7% of a sample with about 59,000 clones, 92% of them seen once. After removal of 4 bases from V and 6 bases from J, the junction contained 12 bases not matched to a gene. The germline V gene has CDR1 SGHRS and CDR2 YFSETQ. This CDR3 is built from 16 residues. Sequenced input: PBMCs. The sequence was obtained from a man aged 35 to 55 with colorectal cancer. J is TRBJ2-1 and V is TRBV5-1, with 8 bases matching TRBD1. CDR3 region: CASSVTGTGSRNEQFF. The CDR3 nucleotides are TGCGCCAGCAGCGTGACCGGGACAGGATCCCGCAATGAGCAGTTCTTC.